Each of the 14 T cell receptor beta chains below was sequenced from the same sample in a study of early T cells in non-severe SARS-CoV-2 infection. TCRdb itself ran the 5' RACE reads through MiXCR, one entry per CDR3 protein. The profile shows tens of thousands of distinct CDR3 sequences, 13% to 15% of them singletons. The material sequenced was whole blood. These receptors originate from an adult who was a healthcare worker with PCR-confirmed SARS-CoV-2 infection or an uninfected control (not recorded which).

The sample holds a few counts of this clonotype. V is TRBV11-2 and J is TRBJ2-7, with D perhaps being TRBD1 or TRBD2 (5 bases each). There are 12 residues in the CDR3. From germline, CDR1 is SGHAT and CDR2 FQNNGV. V lost 3 bases to trimming and J lost 7 bases, with 10 bases between them. CDR3 nucleotides: TGTGCCAGCAGCTTTGGGACGAGGGAGCAGTACTTC. As protein: CASSFGTREQYF.

This clonotype was found a few times. The chain uses TRBV4-1 and TRBJ2-1; D not resolved. Trimming pared 2 bases from V and 7 bases from J, leaving 18 bases between. The germline V gene has CDR1 MGHRA and CDR2 YSYEKL. This CDR3 spans 16 amino acids. CDR3 DNA: TGCGCCAGCAGCCAAACATCGAGTTTAAGGGCAAATGAGCAGTTCTTC. It codes for CASSQTSSLRANEQFF.

In this sample, this clonotype turned up many times. V is TRBV27 and J is TRBJ2-3, with 8 nucleotides matching TRBD1. The CDR3 contains 16 residues. The germline V gene encodes CDR1 MNHEY and CDR2 SMNVEV (reference sequence). The trim removed 2 bases at V and 5 bases at J, leaving 9 bases unmatched. CDR3 DNA sequence: TGTGCCAGCAGTTTACCGGGCCAGGGGGCTAGAGATACGCAGTATTTT. Amino acids: CASSLPGQGARDTQYF.

The CDR3 nucleotides read TGTGCCAGCAGCCAAGGGTCCCGAGACTACGAGCAGTACTTC. The encoded protein is CASSQGSRDYEQYF. The chain employs TRBV4-2 and TRBJ2-7; D gene unclear. The CDR3 covers 14 residues. V was cut by 1 base and J by 3 bases, with 10 bases left in between. From germline, CDR1 is LGHNA and CDR2 YNFKEQ.

V gene TRBV5-1 combines with J gene TRBJ2-7; possible D gene TRBD1, 7 bases. Germline V CDR1 and CDR2: SGHRS, YFSETQ. V lost 0 bases to trimming and J lost 7 bases, with 17 bases between them. The CDR3 runs 15 residues. The CDR3 reads CASSLAQGEAGEQYF. The CDR3 coding sequence is TGCGCCAGCAGCTTGGCTCAGGGGGAGGCAGGGGAGCAGTACTTC.

The chain recombines TRBV7-3 with TRBJ2-2; 8 positions agree with TRBD2. Germline-derived CDR1 and CDR2 are SGHTA and FQGTGA. This CDR3 has 16 residues. V dropped 6 bases and J dropped 2; count of bases not matched to a gene: 8. CDR3 in amino acids: CASSNSLAGNTGELFF. CDR3 coding DNA: TGTGCCAGCAGTAACAGCCTAGCGGGTAACACCGGGGAGCTGTTTTTT.

This clonotype was seen a few times. The V and J genes are TRBV28 and TRBJ1-6; D call uncertain. Trimming took off 5 bases at V and 5 bases at J, with 13 bases between the two ends. Germline values: CDR1 MDHEN, CDR2 SYDVKM. There are 15 residues in the CDR3. CDR3 coding DNA: TGTGCCAGCAGTGTCCCCCGGGGAAATAATTCACCCCTCCACTTT. Amino acids: CASSVPRGNNSPLHF.

V and J are TRBV4-1 and TRBJ1-1; 7 nucleotides agree with TRBD1. With V trimmed by 1 base and J by 0 bases, 8 bases remained unmatched. Per the germline V gene, CDR1 is MGHRA and CDR2 is YSYEKL. The CDR3 spans 17 residues. The CDR3 protein is CASSQGPEGAMNTEAFF. CDR3 coding DNA: TGCGCCAGCAGCCAAGGACCTGAGGGGGCGATGAACACTGAAGCTTTCTTT.

This chain uses TRBV6-6 with TRBJ1-6; TRBD1 agrees at 7 bases. CDR1 MNHNY and CDR2 SVGAGI come from the germline V gene (reference sequence). The CDR3 sequence is 15 residues long. J gave up 7 bases and V 4 bases, and 7 bases lay outside the gene matches. The CDR3 loop is CASSSRQGKNSPLHF. The CDR3 DNA sequence: TGTGCCAGCAGTTCCCGACAGGGTAAAAATTCACCCCTCCACTTT.

The CDR3 region is CASTGQDFTGELFF. The CDR3 region has the DNA TGTGCCAGCACTGGCCAGGACTTCACCGGGGAGCTGTTTTTT. This chain uses TRBV5-4 with TRBJ2-2; TRBD2 might be the D (5 bases). Germline V gene sequence: CDR1 SGHNT, CDR2 YYREEE (reference sequence). The CDR3 contains 14 residues. The V end was cut by 6 bases, the J end by 4 bases, with 13 bases between. The variable domain in full, with the rest retrieved from reference TRBV5-4 and TRBJ2-2, is ETGVTQSPTHLIKTRGQQVTLRCSSQSGHNTVSWYQQALGQGPQFIFQYYREEENGRGNFPPRFSGLQFPNYSSELNVNALELDDSALYLCASTGQDFTGELFFGEGSRLTVL.

This clonotype was picked up a small number of times. The chain is built from TRBV6-1 and TRBJ2-7; 7 bases fit TRBD2. Losses at the gene ends were 1 base for V and 9 bases for J; bases not matched to a gene: 0. The CDR3 consists of 11 residues. CDR1 and CDR2 from the germline V gene are MNHNS and SASEGT. The CDR3 DNA reads as TGTGCCAGCAGTGAAGGGGAGGGGCAGTACTTC. Its protein is CASSEGEGQYF.

Only a few counts were recorded for this clonotype. The chain is built from TRBV20-1 and TRBJ2-5; 7 bases match TRBD1. V lost 3 bases to trimming and J lost 5 bases; unmatched junction nucleotides: 6. This CDR3 is built from 13 residues. Germline CDR1 and CDR2: DFQATT and SNEGSKA (reference sequence). The CDR3 region has the DNA TGCAGTGCTAGTAAGGGGGCAGCGGAGACCCAGTACTTC. It yields the protein CSASKGAAETQYF.

The J gene is TRBJ2-3, the V gene TRBV20-1; 7 positions match TRBD1. V shed 3 bases and J 0 bases; nucleotides not matched to a gene: 3. CDR3 length equals 14 residues. Germline values: CDR1 DFQATT, CDR2 SNEGSKA (reference sequence). The CDR3 spells CSARTGISTDTQYF. For the CDR3, the DNA is TGCAGTGCTAGGACAGGGATTAGCACAGATACGCAGTATTTT.

This clonotype showed up just a few times. V is TRBV5-1 and J is TRBJ2-3; a possible D gene is TRBD1 (5 bases). CDR1 is SGHRS and CDR2 is YFSETQ in the germline V gene. This CDR3 is 17 amino acids long. V was trimmed by 1 base and J by 2 bases, leaving 17 bases between them. CDR3 sequence reads: CASSLIGREGPTDTQYF. The CDR3, as DNA: TGCGCCAGCAGCTTGATCGGCAGGGAAGGACCCACAGATACGCAGTATTTT. The full variable domain, in which reference TRBV5-1 and TRBJ2-3 provide the parts outside the CDR3, is KAGVTQTPRYLIKTRGQQVTLSCSPISGHRSVSWYQQTPGQGLQFLFEYFSETQRNKGNFPGRFSGRQFSNSRSEMNVSTLELGDSALYLCASSLIGREGPTDTQYFGPGTRLTVL.